This TCR beta chain originates from a study of blood T cell repertoires in COVID-19. About the research overall: The United States, Italy and Spain supplied acute and convalescent COVID-19 samples.

Per the authors' pipeline: How many nucleated cells were present was estimated from reference gene primer amplification. Clones were sequenced by immunoSEQ multiplex PCR, and TCRdb holds only the in-frame ones, with some missing. V and J calls and clone size follow that table, whereas D and trimming were derived from the DNA. The data show just under 80,000 clones, less than 85% seen once. The germline V gene encodes CDR1 MNHNY and CDR2 SVGAGI (reference sequence). The CDR3 runs 15 residues. The trim removed 5 bases at V and 5 bases at J, leaving 7 bases unmatched. The sequencing sample was made of peripheral blood. This receptor was obtained from a woman in her 70s with acute or convalescent COVID-19. J is TRBJ1-4 and V is TRBV6-6; 8 bases line up with TRBD1. Here the CDR3 reads CASSRTQGGNEKLFF. CDR3 coding DNA: TGTGCCAGCAGTCGTACACAGGGGGGGAATGAAAAACTGTTTTTT.